Reported below is one TCR beta chain. The data are from a study of T-cell memory formation after mild COVID-19. TCRdb called the 5' RACE reads again in MiXCR, with one record for every CDR3 protein. The repertoire has approximately 390,000 distinct CDR3 sequences, about 15% of them found once; the top ten carry 20% to 25%. The V end was cut by 6 bases, the J end by 6 bases, with 12 bases between. This CDR3 contains 13 residues. The clonotype originates from a man between 18 and 35 years old who had mild COVID-19 (a few samples of this study predate the infection). Cell type and time point are not known. The chain couples TRBV12-3 or TRBV12-4 to TRBJ1-5, with TRBD1 as a possible D gene (6 bases). Source material: PBMCs or a T cell subset sorted from them (not recorded which). The CDR3 DNA is TGTGCCAGCAGGAAAGGGGGTTCTCAGCCCCAGCATTTT. It encodes CASRKGGSQPQHF.